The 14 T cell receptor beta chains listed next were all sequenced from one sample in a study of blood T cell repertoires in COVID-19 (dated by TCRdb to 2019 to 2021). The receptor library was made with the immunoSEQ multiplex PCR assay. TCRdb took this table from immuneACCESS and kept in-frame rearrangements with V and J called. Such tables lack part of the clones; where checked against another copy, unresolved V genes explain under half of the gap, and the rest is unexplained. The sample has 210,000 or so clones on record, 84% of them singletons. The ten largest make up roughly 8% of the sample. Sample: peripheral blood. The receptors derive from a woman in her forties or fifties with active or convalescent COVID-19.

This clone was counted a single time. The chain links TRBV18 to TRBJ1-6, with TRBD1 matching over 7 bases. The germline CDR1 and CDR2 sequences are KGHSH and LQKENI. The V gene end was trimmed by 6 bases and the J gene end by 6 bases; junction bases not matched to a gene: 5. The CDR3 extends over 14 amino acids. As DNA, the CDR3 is TGTGCCAGCTCTATGACAGGGTTTAATTCACCCCTCCACTTT. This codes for CASSMTGFNSPLHF.

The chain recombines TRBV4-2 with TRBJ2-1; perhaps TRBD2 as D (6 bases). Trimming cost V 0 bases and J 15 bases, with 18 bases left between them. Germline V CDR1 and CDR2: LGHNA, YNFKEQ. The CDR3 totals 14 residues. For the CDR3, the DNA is TGTGCCAGCAGCCAAGATAGGGGAGGCAGGAAACGGTTCTTC. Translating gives CASSQDRGGRKRFF.

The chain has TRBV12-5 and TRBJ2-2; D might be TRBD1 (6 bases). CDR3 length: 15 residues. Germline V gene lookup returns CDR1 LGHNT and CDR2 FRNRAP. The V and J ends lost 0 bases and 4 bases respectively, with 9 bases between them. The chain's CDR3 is CASGLVLGGTGELFF. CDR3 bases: TGTGCTAGTGGTTTGGTACTAGGGGGCACCGGGGAGCTGTTTTTT.

The CDR3 spells CATRGGFSTDTQYF. CDR3 bases: TGTGCCACCCGCGGGGGCTTTAGCACAGATACGCAGTATTTT. The J gene is TRBJ2-3, the V gene TRBV24-1; tentatively, D is TRBD2 (7 bases). With 9 bases removed from V and 0 bases from J, the gap between germline ends came to 12 bases. Germline lookup yields CDR1 KGHDR and CDR2 SFDVKD. The CDR3 totals 14 residues.

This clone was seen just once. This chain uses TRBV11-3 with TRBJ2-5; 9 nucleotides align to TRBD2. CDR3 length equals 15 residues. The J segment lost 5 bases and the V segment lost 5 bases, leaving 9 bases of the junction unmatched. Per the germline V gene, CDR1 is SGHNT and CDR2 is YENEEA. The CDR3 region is CASSPSGRFGETQYF. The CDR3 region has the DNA TGTGCCAGCAGCCCCAGCGGGAGGTTTGGGGAGACCCAGTACTTC.

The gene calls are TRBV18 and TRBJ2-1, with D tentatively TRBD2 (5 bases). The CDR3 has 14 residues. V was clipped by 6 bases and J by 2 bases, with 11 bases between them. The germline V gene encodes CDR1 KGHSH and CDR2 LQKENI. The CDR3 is CASSQDSTYNEQFF. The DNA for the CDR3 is TGTGCCAGCTCCCAGGACTCAACCTACAATGAGCAGTTCTTC.

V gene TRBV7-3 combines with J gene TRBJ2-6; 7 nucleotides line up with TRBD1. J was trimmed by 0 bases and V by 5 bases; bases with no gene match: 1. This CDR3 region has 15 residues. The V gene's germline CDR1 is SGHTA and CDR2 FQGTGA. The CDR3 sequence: CASSGTASGANVLTF. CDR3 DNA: TGTGCCAGCAGCGGGACAGCCTCTGGGGCCAACGTCCTGACTTTC.

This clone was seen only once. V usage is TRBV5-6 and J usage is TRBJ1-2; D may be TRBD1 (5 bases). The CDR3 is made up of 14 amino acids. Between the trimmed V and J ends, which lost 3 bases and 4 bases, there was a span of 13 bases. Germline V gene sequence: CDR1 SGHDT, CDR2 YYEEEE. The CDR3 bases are TGTGCCAGCAGCTCGGGTTCGGGGGGCTATGGCTACACCTTC. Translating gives CASSSGSGGYGYTF. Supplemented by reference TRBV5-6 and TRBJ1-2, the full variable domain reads DAGVTQSPTHLIKTRGQQVTLRCSPKSGHDTVSWYQQALGQGPQFIFQYYEEEERQRGNFPDRFSGHQFPNYSSELNVNALLLGDSALYLCASSSGSGGYGYTFGSGTRLTVV.

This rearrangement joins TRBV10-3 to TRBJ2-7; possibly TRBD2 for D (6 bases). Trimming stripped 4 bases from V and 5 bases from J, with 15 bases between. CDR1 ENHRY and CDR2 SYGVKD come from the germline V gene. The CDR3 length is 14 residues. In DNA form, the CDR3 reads TGTGCCATCAGTGCTAGCGTCGACATCGACGAGCAGTACTTC. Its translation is CAISASVDIDEQYF.

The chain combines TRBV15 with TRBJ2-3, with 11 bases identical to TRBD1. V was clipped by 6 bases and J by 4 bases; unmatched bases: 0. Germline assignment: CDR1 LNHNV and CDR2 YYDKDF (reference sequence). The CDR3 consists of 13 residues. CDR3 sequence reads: CATRGQGADTQYF. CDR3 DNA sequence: TGTGCCACCAGGGGACAGGGGGCAGATACGCAGTATTTT.

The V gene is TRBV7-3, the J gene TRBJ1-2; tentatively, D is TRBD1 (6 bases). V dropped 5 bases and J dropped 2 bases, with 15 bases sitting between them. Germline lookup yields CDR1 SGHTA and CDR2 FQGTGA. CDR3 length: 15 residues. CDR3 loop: CASSLGPGQNYGYTF. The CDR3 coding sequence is TGTGCCAGCAGCCTAGGCCCAGGACAGAACTATGGCTACACCTTC.

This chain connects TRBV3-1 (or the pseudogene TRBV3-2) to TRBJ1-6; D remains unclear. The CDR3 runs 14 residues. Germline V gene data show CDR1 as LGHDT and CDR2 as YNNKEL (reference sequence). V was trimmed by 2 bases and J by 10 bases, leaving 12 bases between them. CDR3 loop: CASSQNEGLSPLHF. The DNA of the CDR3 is TGTGCCAGCAGCCAAAACGAGGGCTTATCACCCCTCCACTTT.

Here the CDR3 reads CASSLGSYEQYF. CDR3 in DNA: TGTGCCAGCAGTCTCGGCTCCTACGAGCAGTACTTC. V gene TRBV28 combines with J gene TRBJ2-7, with D unclear. Germline V lookup: CDR1 MDHEN, CDR2 SYDVKM. The V end lost 5 bases, the J end lost 0 bases, and 5 bases lay between the germline ends. The CDR3 is 12 residues long.

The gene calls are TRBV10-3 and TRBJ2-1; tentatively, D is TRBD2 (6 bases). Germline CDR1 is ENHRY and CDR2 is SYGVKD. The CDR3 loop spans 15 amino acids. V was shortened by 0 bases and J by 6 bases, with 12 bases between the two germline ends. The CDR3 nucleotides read TGTGCCATCAGTGAGTCGGGCGGGACTGGCAATGAGCAGTTCTTC. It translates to CAISESGGTGNEQFF.